These T cell receptor beta chains were read from a single sample in a study of regulatory T cells in long-lasting Graves disease. A single record per CDR3 protein comes from TCRdb applying MiXCR to the multiplex PCR reads. Among 350,000 to 500,000 distinct CDR3 sequences listed, around 17% were seen once. Separately, the same data were catalogued under a study of T cells in Graves' hyperthyroidism and ophthalmopathy.

The starting material was peripheral blood mononuclear cells (PBMCs), obtained at new diagnosis, from a patient treated with antithyroid drugs. The receptors come from a woman aged 25-40 years with Graves disease. CDR3s include the opening cysteine and the closing phenylalanine or tryptophan. A D gene is named only where the DNA matches it firmly. Only some rows state a clone size, as once, few, many or a class for expanded clones.

CDR3aa | CDR3nt | abundance | v_gene | d_gene | j_gene
CASSLAGDEETQYF | TGTGCCAGCTCGCTAGCGGGAGATGAAGAGACCCAGTACTTC | many | TRBV18 | TRBD2 | TRBJ2-5
CASSPPRGGDTNEQFF | TGTGCCAGCTCACCACCGAGGGGGGGAGACACCAATGAGCAGTTCTTC | NA | TRBV18 | NA | TRBJ2-1
CASSYRMGEGFGTQYF | TGTGCCAGCAGTTACAGAATGGGGGAGGGCTTCGGTACCCAGTACTTC | many | TRBV6-5 | TRBD2 | TRBJ2-5
CASSHNPRSHGDTQYF | TGCGCCAGCAGCCACAATCCTCGGAGCCACGGCGATACGCAGTATTTT | NA | TRBV4-1 | NA | TRBJ2-3
CASIDTGAPTEAFF | TGTGCCAGCATCGACACAGGGGCCCCCACTGAAGCTTTCTTT | NA | TRBV6-4 | TRBD1 | TRBJ1-1
CAISESGLAGGDEQFF | TGTGCCATCAGTGAGTCCGGACTAGCGGGAGGAGATGAGCAGTTCTTC | many | TRBV10-3 | TRBD2 | TRBJ2-1
CAWSPPPRGRALWEETQYF | TGTGCCTGGAGTCCCCCCCCCCGCGGGAGGGCCCTCTGGGAAGAGACCCAGTACTTC | few | TRBV30 | TRBD2 | TRBJ2-5
CAIRTTSGSTGELFF | TGTGCCATCAGGACGACTAGCGGGAGCACCGGGGAGCTGTTTTTT | NA | TRBV10-3 | TRBD2 | TRBJ2-2
CSVEGPRANGGYGYTF | TGCAGCGTTGAAGGGCCGAGGGCCAACGGGGGCTATGGCTACACCTTC | many | TRBV29-1 | NA | TRBJ1-2
CSASTRATEAFF | TGCAGTGCTAGCACCAGGGCCACTGAAGCTTTCTTT | many | TRBV20-1 | NA | TRBJ1-1
CASSQEQRDEKLFF | TGTGCCAGCAGCCAAGAGCAACGTGATGAAAAACTGTTTTTT | many | TRBV3-1 | NA | TRBJ1-4
CASSPGGLQGAYEQYF | TGTGCCAGCAGTCCCGGGGGACTTCAGGGGGCCTACGAGCAGTACTTC | many | TRBV27 | NA | TRBJ2-7
CASSTAGTGGYEQYF | TGTGCCAGCAGCACGGCCGGGACAGGGGGCTACGAGCAGTACTTC | many | TRBV28 | TRBD1 | TRBJ2-7
CASSERQRLRPRRSTDTQYF | TGCGCCAGCAGCGAGCGACAGAGGCTACGTCCGCGGAGAAGCACAGATACGCAGTATTTT | many | TRBV5-1 | NA | TRBJ2-3
CASSSLGQFGKYEQYF | TGTGCCAGCAGCTCCCTGGGTCAGTTCGGGAAATACGAGCAGTACTTC | NA | TRBV7-2 | NA | TRBJ2-7
CASSLTGVGGNEQFF | TGTGCCAGCAGCTTAACTGGGGTGGGTGGCAATGAGCAGTTCTTC | many | TRBV7-3 | NA | TRBJ2-1
CASSFENREFDEQFF | TGCGCCAGCAGCTTCGAAAACAGGGAGTTCGATGAGCAGTTCTTC | many | TRBV5-1 | NA | TRBJ2-1
CASRTGGGSVDTEAFF | TGCGCCAGCAGGACAGGGGGCGGCTCGGTGGACACTGAAGCTTTCTTT | few | TRBV4-3 | TRBD1 | TRBJ1-1
CASSPGLAGVVTGELFF | TGCGCCAGCAGCCCTGGACTAGCGGGAGTCGTCACCGGGGAGCTGTTTTTT | few | TRBV4-1 | TRBD2 | TRBJ2-2
CASSFKGLAGNTGELFF | TGTGCCAGCAGTTTTAAGGGACTAGCGGGTAATACCGGGGAGCTGTTTTTT | many | TRBV28 | TRBD2 | TRBJ2-2
CASSVLDVYGYTF | TGTGCCAGCAGCGTACTGGACGTCTATGGCTACACCTTC | NA | TRBV28 | NA | TRBJ1-2
CATRGGASGYNEQFF | TGTGCCACCCGGGGGGGGGCTTCTGGTTACAATGAGCAGTTCTTC | NA | TRBV19 | TRBD2 | TRBJ2-1
CASSYVLLRDRERRSGANVLTF | TGTGCCAGCAGTTACGTGCTGTTACGGGACAGGGAGAGAAGGTCTGGGGCCAACGTCCTGACTTTC | many | TRBV28 | TRBD1 | TRBJ2-6
CASSLGTSGTYNEQFF | TGTGCCAGCAGCCTCGGGACTAGCGGGACGTACAATGAGCAGTTCTTC | few | TRBV7-9 | TRBD2 | TRBJ2-1
CASSRPASQHTDTQYF | TGTGCCAGTAGCCGCCCCGCTTCCCAGCACACCGATACGCAGTATTTT | many | TRBV19 | NA | TRBJ2-3
CASTRGSVGTYNEQFF | TGTGCCTCTACACGGGGGAGCGTAGGAACTTACAATGAGCAGTTCTTC | NA | TRBV30 | NA | TRBJ2-1
CASTLQRGGKGYGYTF | TGTGCCAGCACCCTCCAAAGAGGGGGCAAGGGCTATGGCTACACCTTC | many | TRBV2 | TRBD1 | TRBJ1-2
CASTRQKRYEQYF | TGTGCCAGCACCCGACAAAAAAGGTACGAGCAGTACTTC | few | TRBV28 | NA | TRBJ2-7
CASSLNGIPNSPLHF | TGTGCCAGCAGCTTAAACGGCATCCCTAATTCACCCCTCCACTTT | many | TRBV7-3 | NA | TRBJ1-6
CASTSPWGTSGRGFNEQFF | TGTGCCAGCACCTCTCCCTGGGGGACTAGCGGGAGGGGATTTAATGAGCAGTTCTTC | NA | TRBV11-2 | TRBD2 | TRBJ2-1
CATSHQGLGDTQYF | TGTGCCACCAGCCACCAGGGGTTGGGAGATACGCAGTATTTT | many | TRBV15 | NA | TRBJ2-3
CATSRPGAGEQYF | TGTGCCACCAGTAGGCCGGGAGCAGGGGAGCAGTACTTC | many | TRBV24-1 | NA | TRBJ2-7
CASSLTHTDTQYF | TGTGCCAGCAGCTTAACACACACAGATACGCAGTATTTT | many | TRBV7-8 | NA | TRBJ2-3
CASTRGTGMDGYTF | TGTGCCAGCACTAGGGGGACAGGGATGGATGGCTACACCTTC | many | TRBV6-1 | TRBD1 | TRBJ1-2
CASSYSRQTSYEQYF | TGTGCCAGCAGTTACTCTCGGCAGACTTCCTACGAGCAGTACTTC | NA | TRBV6-9 | NA | TRBJ2-7
CASSIYRNTEAFF | TGTGCCAGTAGTATTTACAGGAACACTGAAGCTTTCTTT | many | TRBV19 | NA | TRBJ1-1
CASSLYPPLGGSTGELFF | TGTGCCAGCAGTTTATACCCCCCGTTGGGAGGGAGCACCGGGGAGCTGTTTTTT | few | TRBV27 | TRBD2 | TRBJ2-2
CAISEPSSGRLAYEQYF | TGTGCCATCAGTGAGCCATCAAGCGGGAGGCTAGCTTACGAGCAGTACTTC | few | TRBV10-3 | TRBD2 | TRBJ2-7